The sequence of this TCR beta chain was determined in a study of tumor-infiltrating lymphocytes in glioblastoma multiforme. On this clonotype: Its antigen remains unidentified. At one boundary the junction diverges from the germline segment, which might be a read error.

Findings and caveats of the study: Detected clone frequencies may not reflect cell counts, being RNA-based. Functional subtype sorting of these T cells was not performed. Only one glioblastoma patient had TCR and mutation analysis.

TCR beta libraries were built from RNA through three nested multiplex PCR rounds using modified ARM-PCR. Input was approximately 0.48 ug total RNA, reverse-transcribed with a C-beta primer. One entry per CDR3 protein, called by TCRdb with MiXCR from the multiplex PCR reads. Altogether 9,000 to 10,000 distinct CDR3 sequences are present, about 66% being singletons, with the ten largest covering roughly 50%. The CDR3 has 15 residues. The V gene's germline CDR1 is MNHNS and CDR2 SASEGT. V and J are TRBV6-1 and TRBJ2-7, with D perhaps assigned TRBD1 or TRBD2 (5 bases each). This TCR came from a male donor with glioblastoma. The source material was brain tumor tissue. The CDR3 DNA reads TGTGCCAGCAGATTGGACATGGGGACCTCCTACCAGCAGTACTTC. Residues: CASRLDMGTSYQQYF.